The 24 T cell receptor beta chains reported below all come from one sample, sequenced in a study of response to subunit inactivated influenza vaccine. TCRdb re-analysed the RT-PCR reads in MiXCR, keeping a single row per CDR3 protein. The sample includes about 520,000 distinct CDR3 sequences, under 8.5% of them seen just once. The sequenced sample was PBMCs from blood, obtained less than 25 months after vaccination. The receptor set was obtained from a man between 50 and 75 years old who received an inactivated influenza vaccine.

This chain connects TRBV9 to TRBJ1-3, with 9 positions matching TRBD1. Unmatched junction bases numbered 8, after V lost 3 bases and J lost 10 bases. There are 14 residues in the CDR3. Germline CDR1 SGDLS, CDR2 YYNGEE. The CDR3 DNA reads TGTGCCAGCAGCGATGGGACAGGGACTCGTACCATATATTTT. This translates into CASSDGTGTRTIYF.

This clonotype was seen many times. CDR3 sequence (DNA): TGTGCCATCAGTTGGCAAGTCCAAGAGACCCAGTACTTC. It codes for CAISWQVQETQYF. The chain uses TRBV10-3 and TRBJ2-5; D ambiguous. V was pared by 5 bases and J by 1 base, with 8 bases between. The germline V gene encodes CDR1 ENHRY and CDR2 SYGVKD. CDR3 size: 13 residues.

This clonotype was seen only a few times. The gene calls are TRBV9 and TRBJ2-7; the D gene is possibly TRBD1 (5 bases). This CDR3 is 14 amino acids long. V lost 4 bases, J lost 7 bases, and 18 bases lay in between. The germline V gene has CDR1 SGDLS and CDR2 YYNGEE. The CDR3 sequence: CASSPQGTQGEQYF. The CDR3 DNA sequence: TGTGCCAGCAGCCCCCAGGGAACCCAGGGAGAGCAGTACTTC.

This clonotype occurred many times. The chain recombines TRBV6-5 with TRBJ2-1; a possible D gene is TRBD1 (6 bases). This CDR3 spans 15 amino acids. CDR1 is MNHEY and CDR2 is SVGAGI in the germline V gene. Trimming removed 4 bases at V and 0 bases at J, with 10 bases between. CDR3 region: CASSSQGSSYNEQFF. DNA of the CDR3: TGTGCCAGCAGTTCTCAGGGGAGCTCCTACAATGAGCAGTTCTTC.

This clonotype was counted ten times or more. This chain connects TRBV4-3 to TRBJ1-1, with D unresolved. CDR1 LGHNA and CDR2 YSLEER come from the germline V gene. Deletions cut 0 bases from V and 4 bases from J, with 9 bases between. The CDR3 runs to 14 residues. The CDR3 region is CASSQERVSTEAFF. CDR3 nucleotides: TGCGCCAGCAGCCAAGAGCGGGTGAGCACTGAAGCTTTCTTT.

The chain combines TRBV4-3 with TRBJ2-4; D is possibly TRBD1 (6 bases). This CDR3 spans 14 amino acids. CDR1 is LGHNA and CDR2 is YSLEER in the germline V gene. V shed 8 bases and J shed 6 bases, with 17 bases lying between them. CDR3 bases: TGCGCCAGCTCCGCTCTTGGCAGGGGAAACATTCAGTACTTC. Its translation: CASSALGRGNIQYF.

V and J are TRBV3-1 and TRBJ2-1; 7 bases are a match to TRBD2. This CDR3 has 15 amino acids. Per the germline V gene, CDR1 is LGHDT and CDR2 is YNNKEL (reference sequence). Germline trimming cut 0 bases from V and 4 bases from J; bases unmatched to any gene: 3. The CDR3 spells CASSQEAGPYNEQFF. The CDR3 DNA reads TGTGCCAGCAGCCAAGAAGCGGGACCATACAATGAGCAGTTCTTC.

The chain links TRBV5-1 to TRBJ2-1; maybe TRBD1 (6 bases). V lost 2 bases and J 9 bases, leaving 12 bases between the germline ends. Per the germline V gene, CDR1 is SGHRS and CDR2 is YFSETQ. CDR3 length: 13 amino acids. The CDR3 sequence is CASSFQQGGEQFF. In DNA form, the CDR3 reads TGCGCCAGCAGCTTCCAACAGGGTGGTGAGCAGTTCTTC.

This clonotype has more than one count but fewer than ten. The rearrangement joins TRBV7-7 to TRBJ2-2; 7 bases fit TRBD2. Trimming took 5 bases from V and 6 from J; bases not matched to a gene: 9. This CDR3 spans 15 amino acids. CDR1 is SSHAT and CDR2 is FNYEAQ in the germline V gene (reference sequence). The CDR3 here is CASSPERGGAGELFF. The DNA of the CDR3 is TGTGCCAGCAGCCCGGAGCGGGGAGGGGCCGGGGAGCTGTTTTTT.

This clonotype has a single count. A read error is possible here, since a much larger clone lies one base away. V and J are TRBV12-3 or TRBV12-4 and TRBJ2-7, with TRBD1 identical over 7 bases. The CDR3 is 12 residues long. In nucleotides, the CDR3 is TGTGCCAGCAGTGGGACAGTCTACAAGCAGTACTTC. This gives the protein CASSGTVYKQYF.

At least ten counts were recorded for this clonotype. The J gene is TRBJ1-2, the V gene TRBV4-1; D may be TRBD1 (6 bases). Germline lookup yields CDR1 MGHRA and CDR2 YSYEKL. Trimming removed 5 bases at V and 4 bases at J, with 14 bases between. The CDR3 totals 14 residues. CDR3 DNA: TGCGCCAGCAGCGGACAGTCCCTCCCCTATGGCTACACCTTC. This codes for CASSGQSLPYGYTF.

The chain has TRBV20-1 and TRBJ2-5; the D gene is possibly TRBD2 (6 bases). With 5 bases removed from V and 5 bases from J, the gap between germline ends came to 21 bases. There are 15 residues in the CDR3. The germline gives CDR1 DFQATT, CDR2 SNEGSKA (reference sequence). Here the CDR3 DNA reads TGCAGTGCTCACATGAGCGGGCCCAAGGGGGAGACCCAGTACTTC. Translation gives CSAHMSGPKGETQYF.

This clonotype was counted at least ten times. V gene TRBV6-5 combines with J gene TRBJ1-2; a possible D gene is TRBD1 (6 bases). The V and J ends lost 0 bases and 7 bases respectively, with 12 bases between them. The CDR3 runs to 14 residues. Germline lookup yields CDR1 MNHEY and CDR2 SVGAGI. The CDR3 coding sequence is TGTGCCAGCAGTTACTCGATGGGACAAGGTGGCTACACCTTC. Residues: CASSYSMGQGGYTF.

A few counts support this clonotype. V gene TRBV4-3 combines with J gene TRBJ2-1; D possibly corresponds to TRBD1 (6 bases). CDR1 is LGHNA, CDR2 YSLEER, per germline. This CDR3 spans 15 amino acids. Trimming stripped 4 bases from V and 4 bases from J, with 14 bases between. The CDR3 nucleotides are TGCGCCAGCAGCCTGCCGGGACAACCTTACAATGAGCAGTTCTTC. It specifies CASSLPGQPYNEQFF.

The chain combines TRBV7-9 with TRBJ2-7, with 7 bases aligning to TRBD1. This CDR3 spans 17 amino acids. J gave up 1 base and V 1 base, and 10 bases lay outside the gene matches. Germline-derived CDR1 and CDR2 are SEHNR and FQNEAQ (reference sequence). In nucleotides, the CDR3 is TGTGCCAGCAGCTTAGGTTTAGGGGGACAGACTTCCTACGAGCAGTACTTC. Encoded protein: CASSLGLGGQTSYEQYF.

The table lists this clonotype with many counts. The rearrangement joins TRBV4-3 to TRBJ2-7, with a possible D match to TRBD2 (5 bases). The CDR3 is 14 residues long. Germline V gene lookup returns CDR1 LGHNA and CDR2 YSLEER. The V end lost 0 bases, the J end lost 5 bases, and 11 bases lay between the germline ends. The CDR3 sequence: CASSQDTGSDEQYF. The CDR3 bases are TGCGCCAGCAGCCAAGATACGGGGAGCGACGAGCAGTACTTC.

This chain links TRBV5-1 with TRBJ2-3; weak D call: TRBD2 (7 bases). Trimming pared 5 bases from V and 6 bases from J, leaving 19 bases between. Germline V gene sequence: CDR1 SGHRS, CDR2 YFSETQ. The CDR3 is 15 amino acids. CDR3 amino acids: CASRPAEGGLDTQYF. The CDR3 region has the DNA TGCGCCAGCAGACCGGCTGAGGGGGGGTTGGATACGCAGTATTTT. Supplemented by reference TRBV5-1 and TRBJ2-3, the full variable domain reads KAGVTQTPRYLIKTRGQQVTLSCSPISGHRSVSWYQQTPGQGLQFLFEYFSETQRNKGNFPGRFSGRQFSNSRSEMNVSTLELGDSALYLCASRPAEGGLDTQYFGPGTRLTVL.

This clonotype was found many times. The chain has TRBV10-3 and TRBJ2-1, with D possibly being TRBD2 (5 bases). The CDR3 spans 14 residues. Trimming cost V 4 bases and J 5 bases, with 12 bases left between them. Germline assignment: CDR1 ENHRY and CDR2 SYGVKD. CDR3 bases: TGTGCCATCAGTGCTATCGGGAACAACAATGAGCAGTTCTTC. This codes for CAISAIGNNNEQFF.

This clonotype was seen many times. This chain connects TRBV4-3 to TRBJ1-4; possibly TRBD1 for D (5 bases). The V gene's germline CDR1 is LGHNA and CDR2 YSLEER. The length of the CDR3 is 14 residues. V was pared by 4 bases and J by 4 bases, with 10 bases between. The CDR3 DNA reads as TGCGCCAGCAGCCCTAGTCAGGGTAATGAAAAACTGTTTTTT. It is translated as CASSPSQGNEKLFF.

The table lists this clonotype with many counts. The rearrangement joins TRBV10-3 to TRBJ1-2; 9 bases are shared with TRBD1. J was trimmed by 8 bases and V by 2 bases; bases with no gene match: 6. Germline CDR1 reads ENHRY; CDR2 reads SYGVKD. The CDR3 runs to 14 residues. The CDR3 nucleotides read TGTGCCATCAGTGAGACCGGACAGGGGTACGGCTACACCTTC. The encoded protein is CAISETGQGYGYTF.

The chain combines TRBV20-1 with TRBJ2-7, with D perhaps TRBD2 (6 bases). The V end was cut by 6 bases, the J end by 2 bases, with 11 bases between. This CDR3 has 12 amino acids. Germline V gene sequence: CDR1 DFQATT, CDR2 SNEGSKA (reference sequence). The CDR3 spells CSAGDLPYEQYF. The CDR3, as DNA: TGCAGTGCCGGGGACTTGCCCTACGAGCAGTACTTC.

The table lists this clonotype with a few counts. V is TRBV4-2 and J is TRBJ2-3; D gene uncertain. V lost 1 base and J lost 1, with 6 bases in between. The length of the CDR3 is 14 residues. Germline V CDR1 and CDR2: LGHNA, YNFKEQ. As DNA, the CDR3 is TGTGCCAGCAGCCAAGTTATACGCACAGATACGCAGTATTTT. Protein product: CASSQVIRTDTQYF.

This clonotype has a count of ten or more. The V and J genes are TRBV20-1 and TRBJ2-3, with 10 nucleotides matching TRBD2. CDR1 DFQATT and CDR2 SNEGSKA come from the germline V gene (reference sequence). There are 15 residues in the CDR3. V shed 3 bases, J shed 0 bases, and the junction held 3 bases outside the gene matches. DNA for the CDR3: TGCAGTGCTAGGGGACTAGCGCTAAGCACAGATACGCAGTATTTT. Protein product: CSARGLALSTDTQYF.

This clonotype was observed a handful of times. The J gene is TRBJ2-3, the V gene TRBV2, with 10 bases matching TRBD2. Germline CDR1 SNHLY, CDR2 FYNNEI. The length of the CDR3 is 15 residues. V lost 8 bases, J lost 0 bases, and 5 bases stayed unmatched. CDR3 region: CASGTSAISTDTQYF. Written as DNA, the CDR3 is TGTGCCAGCGGGACTAGCGCGATTAGCACAGATACGCAGTATTTT. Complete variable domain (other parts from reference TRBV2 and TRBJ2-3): EPEVTQTPSHQVTQMGQEVILRCVPISNHLYFYWYRQILGQKVEFLVSFYNNEISEKSEIFDDQFSVERPDGSNFTLKIRSTKLEDSAMYFCASGTSAISTDTQYFGPGTRLTVL.